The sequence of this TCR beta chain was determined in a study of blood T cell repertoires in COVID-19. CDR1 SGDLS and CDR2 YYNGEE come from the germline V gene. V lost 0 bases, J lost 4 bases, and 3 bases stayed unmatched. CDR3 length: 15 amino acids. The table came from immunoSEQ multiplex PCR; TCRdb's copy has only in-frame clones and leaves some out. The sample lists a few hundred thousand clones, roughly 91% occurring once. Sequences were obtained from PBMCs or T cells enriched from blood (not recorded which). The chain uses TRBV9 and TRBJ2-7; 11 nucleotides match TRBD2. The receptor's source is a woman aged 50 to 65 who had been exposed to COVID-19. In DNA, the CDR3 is TGTGCCAGCAGCGTAGCGGCTAGCGGGGGGTACGAGCAGTACTTC. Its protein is CASSVAASGGYEQYF. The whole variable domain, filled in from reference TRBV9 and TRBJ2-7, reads DSGVTQTPKHLITATGQRVTLRCSPRSGDLSVYWYQQSLDQGLQFLIQYYNGEERAKGNILERFSAQQFPDLHSELNLSSLELGDSALYFCASSVAASGGYEQYFGPGTRLTVT.